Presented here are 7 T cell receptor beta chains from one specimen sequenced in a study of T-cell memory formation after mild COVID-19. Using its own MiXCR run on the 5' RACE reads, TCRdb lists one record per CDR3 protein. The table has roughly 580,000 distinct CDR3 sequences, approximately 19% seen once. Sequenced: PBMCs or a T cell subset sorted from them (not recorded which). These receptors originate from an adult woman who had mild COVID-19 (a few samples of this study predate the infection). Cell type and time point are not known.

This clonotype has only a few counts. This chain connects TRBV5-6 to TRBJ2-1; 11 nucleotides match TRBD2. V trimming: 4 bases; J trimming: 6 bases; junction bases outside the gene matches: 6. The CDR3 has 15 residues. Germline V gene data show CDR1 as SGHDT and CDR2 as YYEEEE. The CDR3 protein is CASSARLAGRNEQFF. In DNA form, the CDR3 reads TGTGCCAGCAGCGCGAGACTAGCGGGGCGCAATGAGCAGTTCTTC.

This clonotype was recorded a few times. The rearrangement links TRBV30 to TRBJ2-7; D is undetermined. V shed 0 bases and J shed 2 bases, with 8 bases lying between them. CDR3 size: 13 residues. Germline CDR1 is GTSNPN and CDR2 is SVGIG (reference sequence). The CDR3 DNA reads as TGTGCCTGGAGTGTGGCTACCACCTACGAGCAGTACTTC. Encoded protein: CAWSVATTYEQYF.

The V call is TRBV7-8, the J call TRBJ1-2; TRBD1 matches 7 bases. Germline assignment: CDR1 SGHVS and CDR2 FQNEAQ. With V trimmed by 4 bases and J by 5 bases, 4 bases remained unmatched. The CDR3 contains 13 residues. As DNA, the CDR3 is TGTGCCAGCAGCTCGGACAGGACATATGGCTACACCTTC. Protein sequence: CASSSDRTYGYTF.

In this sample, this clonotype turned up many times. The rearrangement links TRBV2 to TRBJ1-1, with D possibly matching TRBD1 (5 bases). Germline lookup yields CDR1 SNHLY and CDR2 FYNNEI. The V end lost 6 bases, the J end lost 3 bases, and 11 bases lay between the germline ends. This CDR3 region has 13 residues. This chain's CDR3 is CASSTGRDTEAFF. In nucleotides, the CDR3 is TGTGCCAGCAGCACAGGACGGGACACTGAAGCTTTCTTT.

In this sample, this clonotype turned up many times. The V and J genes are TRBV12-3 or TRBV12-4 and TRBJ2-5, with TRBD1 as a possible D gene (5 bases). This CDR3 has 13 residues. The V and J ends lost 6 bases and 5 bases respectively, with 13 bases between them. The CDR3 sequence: CASRSREGETQYF. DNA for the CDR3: TGTGCCAGCAGGTCCAGGGAAGGCGAGACCCAGTACTTC.

The DNA of the CDR3 is TGTGCCAGTAGTAGGGCGGGAGTCGGAGAGACCCAGTACTTC. The encoded protein is CASSRAGVGETQYF. This rearrangement joins TRBV19 to TRBJ2-5, with TRBD2 matching 7 bases. The CDR3 consists of 14 residues. The trim removed 4 bases at V and 4 bases at J, leaving 6 bases unmatched. Germline CDR1 LNHDA, CDR2 SQIVND (reference sequence). Drawing the rest from reference TRBV19 and TRBJ2-5, the complete variable domain is DGGITQSPKYLFRKEGQNVTLSCEQNLNHDAMYWYRQDPGQGLRLIYYSQIVNDFQKGDIAEGYSVSREKKESFPLTVTSAQKNPTAFYLCASSRAGVGETQYFGPGTRLLVL.

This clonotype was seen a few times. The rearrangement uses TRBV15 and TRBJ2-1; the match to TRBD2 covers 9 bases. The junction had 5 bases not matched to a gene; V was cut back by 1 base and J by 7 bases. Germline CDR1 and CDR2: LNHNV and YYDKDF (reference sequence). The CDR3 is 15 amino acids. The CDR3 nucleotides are TGTGCCACCAGCAGAGTTAGCGGGAGTGGAAATGAGCAGTTCTTC. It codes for CATSRVSGSGNEQFF.